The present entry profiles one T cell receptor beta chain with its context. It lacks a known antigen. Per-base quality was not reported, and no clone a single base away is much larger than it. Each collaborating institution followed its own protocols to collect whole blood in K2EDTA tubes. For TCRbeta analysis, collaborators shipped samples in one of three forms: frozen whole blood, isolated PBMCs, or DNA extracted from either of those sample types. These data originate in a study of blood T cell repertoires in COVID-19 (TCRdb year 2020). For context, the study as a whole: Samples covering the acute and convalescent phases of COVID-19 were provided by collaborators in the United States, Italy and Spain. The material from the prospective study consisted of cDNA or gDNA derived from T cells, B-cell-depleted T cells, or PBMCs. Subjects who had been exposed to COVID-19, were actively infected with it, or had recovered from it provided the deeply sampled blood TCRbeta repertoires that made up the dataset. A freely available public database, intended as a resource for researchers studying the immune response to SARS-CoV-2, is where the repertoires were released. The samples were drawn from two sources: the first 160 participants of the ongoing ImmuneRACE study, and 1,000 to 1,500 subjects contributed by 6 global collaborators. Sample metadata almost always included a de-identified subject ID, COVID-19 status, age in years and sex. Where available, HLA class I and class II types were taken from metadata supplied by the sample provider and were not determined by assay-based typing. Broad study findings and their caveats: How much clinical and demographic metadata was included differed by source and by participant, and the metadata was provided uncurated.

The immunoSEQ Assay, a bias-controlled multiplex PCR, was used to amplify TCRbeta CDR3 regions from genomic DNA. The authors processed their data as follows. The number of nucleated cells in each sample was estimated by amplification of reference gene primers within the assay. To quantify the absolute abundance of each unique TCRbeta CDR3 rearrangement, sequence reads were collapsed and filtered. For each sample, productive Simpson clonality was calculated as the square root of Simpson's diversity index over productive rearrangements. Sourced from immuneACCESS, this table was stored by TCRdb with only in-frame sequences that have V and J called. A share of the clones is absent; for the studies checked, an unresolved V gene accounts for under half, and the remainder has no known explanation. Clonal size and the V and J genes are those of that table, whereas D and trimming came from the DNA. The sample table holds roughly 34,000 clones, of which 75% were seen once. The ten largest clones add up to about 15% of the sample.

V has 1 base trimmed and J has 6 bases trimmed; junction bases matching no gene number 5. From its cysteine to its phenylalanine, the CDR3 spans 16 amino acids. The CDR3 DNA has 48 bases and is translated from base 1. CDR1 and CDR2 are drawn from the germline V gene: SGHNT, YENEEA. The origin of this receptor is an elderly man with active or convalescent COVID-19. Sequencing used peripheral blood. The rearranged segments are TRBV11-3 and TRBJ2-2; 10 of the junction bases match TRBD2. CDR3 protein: CASSLGGTSEPGELFF. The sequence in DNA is TGTGCCAGCAGCTTAGGCGGGACTAGCGAGCCCGGGGAGCTGTTTTTT.